The 21 T cell receptor beta chains below were found in one sample sequenced in a study of blood T cell repertoires in COVID-19. TCRdb's copy holds only in-frame clones and misses some; the assay was immunoSEQ multiplex PCR. The sample contains roughly 200,000 clones, around 84% of which appear only once. Sequenced input: peripheral blood. The receptors derive from a woman aged 80 or over with active or convalescent COVID-19.

The V gene is TRBV6-2 or TRBV6-3, the J gene TRBJ2-3, with 8 bases identical to TRBD2. This CDR3 is 14 amino acids long. The J segment lost 1 base and the V segment lost 8 bases, leaving 5 bases of the junction unmatched. The germline V gene has CDR1 MNHEY and CDR2 SVGEGT. The CDR3 is CASGRGGGTDTQYF. For the CDR3, the DNA is TGTGCCAGCGGCCGGGGGGGCGGCACAGATACGCAGTATTTT.

The genes are TRBV12-3 or TRBV12-4 and TRBJ2-5, with a possible D match to TRBD2 (5 bases). There are 13 residues in the CDR3. V lost 4 bases and J 5 bases, leaving 11 bases between the germline ends. The CDR3 DNA reads TGTGCCAGCAGTTCACGGACTTGGGAGACCCAGTACTTC. Translating it yields CASSSRTWETQYF.

The gene calls are TRBV19 and TRBJ1-5; the D gene is possibly TRBD1 (6 bases). CDR3 length equals 14 residues. Germline V CDR1 and CDR2: LNHDA, SQIVND (reference sequence). The ends were cut back, 5 bases at V and 5 bases at J, with 13 bases in the middle. CDR3 in DNA: TGTGCCAGTAGTTCAAGGGGACAAGATCAGCCCCAGCATTTT. Residues: CASSSRGQDQPQHF. Full variable domain (missing parts from reference TRBV19 and TRBJ1-5): DGGITQSPKYLFRKEGQNVTLSCEQNLNHDAMYWYRQDPGQGLRLIYYSQIVNDFQKGDIAEGYSVSREKKESFPLTVTSAQKNPTAFYLCASSSRGQDQPQHFGDGTRLSIL.

Ten or more counts support this clone. This chain connects TRBV7-2 to TRBJ2-7; 11 positions match TRBD1. Germline CDR1 and CDR2: SGHTA and FQGNSA. This CDR3 spans 15 amino acids. V dropped 5 bases and J dropped 3; count of bases not matched to a gene: 6. DNA for the CDR3: TGTGCCAGCAGCGCCCGGGGGACAGGGGGCTACGAGCAGTACTTC. Its protein product is CASSARGTGGYEQYF.

The chain couples TRBV28 to TRBJ2-7; tentative D call: TRBD2 (6 bases). V lost 4 bases to trimming and J lost 4 bases, with 17 bases between them. CDR3 length equals 15 residues. Germline lookup yields CDR1 MDHEN and CDR2 SYDVKM. The CDR3 here is CASSSPGLGGYEQYF. The CDR3, as DNA: TGTGCCAGCAGTTCTCCGGGACTGGGGGGTTACGAGCAGTACTTC.

There are a few counts of this clone. The rearrangement joins TRBV19 to TRBJ1-1, with D unresolved. The CDR3 consists of 14 residues. Trimming took 5 bases from V and 1 from J, leaving 11 bases between them. Germline V gene lookup returns CDR1 LNHDA and CDR2 SQIVND (reference sequence). The CDR3 sequence: CASSVVGENTEAFF. The CDR3 nucleotides are TGTGCCAGTAGTGTGGTCGGAGAGAACACTGAAGCTTTCTTT.

This chain uses TRBV7-3 with TRBJ1-2, with D perhaps matching TRBD1 (5 bases). With 5 bases removed from V and 0 bases from J, the gap between germline ends came to 19 bases. The CDR3 length is 17 residues. Germline loops: CDR1 SGHTA, CDR2 FQGTGA. Here the CDR3 reads CASSGGTFEGANYGYTF. The CDR3 nucleotides are TGTGCCAGCAGCGGAGGGACTTTCGAGGGAGCTAACTATGGCTACACCTTC.

This chain joins TRBV11-3 and TRBJ2-3; 9 bases are shared with TRBD2. The CDR3 runs 15 residues. Per the germline V gene, CDR1 is SGHNT and CDR2 is YENEEA. V trimming: 3 bases; J trimming: 4 bases; junction bases outside the gene matches: 5. As DNA, the CDR3 is TGTGCCAGCAGCTTCGGCGGGGGGGCCCCAGATACGCAGTATTTT. Translation gives CASSFGGGAPDTQYF.

The V and J genes are TRBV19 and TRBJ1-1; 9 nucleotides align to TRBD1. CDR3 length: 14 amino acids. The ends lost 6 bases at V and 1 base at J; junction bases unmatched: 3. CDR1 is LNHDA, CDR2 SQIVND, per germline (reference sequence). The CDR3 spells CASRQQGANTEAFF. The CDR3, as DNA: TGTGCCAGTAGGCAACAGGGGGCGAACACTGAAGCTTTCTTT.

This clone was found a few times. The V call is TRBV27, the J call TRBJ2-2, with 11 bases that match TRBD2. The CDR3 has 19 amino acids. V dropped 5 bases and J dropped 6; count of bases not matched to a gene: 17. Germline V gives CDR1 MNHEY, CDR2 SMNVEV (reference sequence). The CDR3, as DNA: TGTGCCAGCAGTGTGATGACTAGCGGGGAGTGGGTCGTTTCCGGGGAGCTGTTTTTT. Protein: CASSVMTSGEWVVSGELFF.

This chain links TRBV5-1 with TRBJ1-2, with 11 bases lining up with TRBD1. Trimming removed 4 bases from V and 4 bases from J; junction bases left unmatched: 6. This CDR3 has 15 amino acids. Germline V CDR1 and CDR2: SGHRS, YFSETQ. The CDR3 spells CASSDRTGGSYGYTF. The CDR3 nucleotides read TGCGCCAGCAGCGACCGGACAGGGGGCAGCTATGGCTACACCTTC.

The V and J genes are TRBV5-4 and TRBJ2-7; D may be TRBD2 (6 bases). In germline, CDR1 is SGHNT, CDR2 YYREEE (reference sequence). This CDR3 has 15 residues. With 6 bases removed from V and 2 bases from J, the gap between germline ends came to 18 bases. In DNA form, the CDR3 reads TGTGCCAGCACCATGGGAAGGGGAGGACCCTACGAGCAGTACTTC. As protein: CASTMGRGGPYEQYF.

The chain combines TRBV5-1 with TRBJ2-1; maybe TRBD2 (6 bases). Trimming shortened V by 8 bases and J by 0 bases, and 15 bases separated the two germline ends. This CDR3 is built from 15 residues. CDR1 and CDR2 (germline): SGHRS, YFSETQ. CDR3 nucleotides: TGCGCCAGTAACTGGGGAGCGGGCTCCTACAATGAGCAGTTCTTC. This translates into CASNWGAGSYNEQFF.

The chain employs TRBV18 and TRBJ1-1; TRBD1 matches at 8 bases. Germline CDR1 reads KGHSH; CDR2 reads LQKENI. V was clipped by 2 bases and J by 5 bases; unmatched bases: 7. This CDR3 comprises 15 residues. This CDR3 is CASSPGGRGRTEAFF. The CDR3 DNA is TGTGCCAGCTCACCAGGAGGCAGGGGGCGAACTGAAGCTTTCTTT.

This rearrangement joins TRBV21-1 to TRBJ1-1. TRBV21-1 is listed as a pseudogene. The CDR3 is 16 amino acids. The CDR3 nucleotides read TGTGCCAGCAGCAAAAGAACGGGGGTAGTGAACACTGAAGCTTTCTTT. It specifies CASSKRTGVVNTEAFF.

This chain joins TRBV5-1 and TRBJ2-2; the D gene is possibly TRBD2 (5 bases). This CDR3 region has 16 residues. The germline CDR1 and CDR2 sequences are SGHRS and YFSETQ. V was clipped by 3 bases and J by 0 bases, with 12 bases between them. DNA for the CDR3: TGCGCCAGCAGCTCCTCGGGGTTTGCGAACACCGGGGAGCTGTTTTTT. As protein: CASSSSGFANTGELFF.

This clone was observed once. The rearrangement links TRBV7-9 to TRBJ1-1, with 10 bases identical to TRBD1. The V gene end was trimmed by 11 bases and the J gene end by 1 base; junction bases not matched to a gene: 13. This CDR3 has 16 residues. Germline CDR1 and CDR2: SEHNR and FQNEAQ (reference sequence). In DNA, the CDR3 is TGTGCCGACTCGACTGGGACAGGGGTCGAGAACACTGAAGCTTTCTTT. Its protein is CADSTGTGVENTEAFF.

The gene calls are TRBV5-1 and TRBJ1-2, with 9 nucleotides matching TRBD1. With V trimmed by 0 bases and J by 6 bases, 21 bases remained unmatched. There are 20 residues in the CDR3. CDR1 SGHRS and CDR2 YFSETQ come from the germline V gene. The CDR3 nucleotides read TGCGCCAGCAGCTTGGAGGGGGTGGACAGGGGATGGTTTGAGAAAAATGGCTACACCTTC. It translates to CASSLEGVDRGWFEKNGYTF.

Here the CDR3 DNA reads TGCGCCAGTAGAGAGACAGGGCGGAATGAGCAGTTCTTC. Residues: CASRETGRNEQFF. This chain connects TRBV5-1 to TRBJ2-1; 7 nucleotides agree with TRBD1. Germline values: CDR1 SGHRS, CDR2 YFSETQ. This CDR3 region has 13 residues. V lost 8 bases, J lost 7 bases, and 9 bases stayed unmatched.

The CDR3 DNA follows: TGTGCCAGCAGCAGGACTAGCGGGAGGGGGCGAGATACGCAGTATTTT. It is translated as CASSRTSGRGRDTQYF. The gene calls are TRBV7-2 and TRBJ2-3, with 15 bases that match TRBD2. V lost 5 bases and J lost 5; bases outside the gene matches: 5. In germline, CDR1 is SGHTA, CDR2 FQGNSA. The CDR3 sequence is 16 residues long.

This clone was seen only a few times. The chain employs TRBV28 and TRBJ2-7; 10 bases are a match to TRBD1. This CDR3 is 14 amino acids long. The germline CDR1 and CDR2 sequences are MDHEN and SYDVKM. With 9 bases clipped from V and 6 bases from J, the junction kept 11 bases outside the gene matches. CDR3 nucleotides: TGTGCCAGTCTACCGGGACAGGGGTTCTCCGAGCAGTACTTC. Encoded protein: CASLPGQGFSEQYF.